A single sample gave rise to the 32 T cell receptor beta chains below, sequenced in a study of blood T cell repertoires in COVID-19. The protocol was immunoSEQ multiplex PCR, while the TCRdb copy is restricted to in-frame clones and leaves out a portion. The sample lists about 210,000 clones, approximately 81% occurring once. Sequencing used peripheral blood. The receptors here all came from an elderly woman with acute or convalescent COVID-19.

This chain connects TRBV7-6 to TRBJ2-5, with TRBD1 identical over 7 bases. CDR3 length: 14 amino acids. Per the germline V gene, CDR1 is SGHVS and CDR2 is FNYEAQ. Trimming took 4 bases from V and 7 from J; bases not matched to a gene: 9. The CDR3 protein is CASSYDRDQGTQYF. The CDR3 bases are TGTGCCAGCAGCTACGACAGGGACCAGGGGACCCAGTACTTC.

The gene calls are TRBV7-9 and TRBJ2-2; D gene unclear. The V gene's germline CDR1 is SEHNR and CDR2 FQNEAQ (reference sequence). Trimming cost V 1 base and J 0 bases, with 9 bases left between them. The CDR3 extends over 16 amino acids. In DNA form, the CDR3 reads TGTGCCAGCAGCTTAGTTGGCTCCCCGAACACCGGGGAGCTGTTTTTT. Protein product: CASSLVGSPNTGELFF.

This clone was observed a single time. The genes are TRBV4-3 and TRBJ2-2, with TRBD2 identical over 10 bases. The germline CDR1 and CDR2 sequences are LGHNA and YSLEER. The CDR3 is made up of 15 amino acids. J was trimmed by 6 bases and V by 5 bases; bases with no gene match: 6. The CDR3 reads CASSSSGSPPGELFF. The CDR3 bases are TGCGCCAGCAGCTCTAGCGGGAGCCCCCCCGGGGAGCTGTTTTTT.

As regards this clone: The sample carries other DNA sequences with the same CDR3. J is TRBJ2-1 and V is TRBV11-3, with D tentatively TRBD2 (6 bases). The germline V gene encodes CDR1 SGHNT and CDR2 YENEEA. There are 14 residues in the CDR3. V was trimmed by 5 bases and J by 0 bases, leaving 8 bases between them. The CDR3 region is CASSLGGSYNEQFF. DNA for the CDR3: TGTGCCAGCAGCCTCGGGGGCTCCTACAATGAGCAGTTCTTC.

The J gene is TRBJ2-7, the V gene TRBV15; 8 nucleotides line up with TRBD1. Germline V gene sequence: CDR1 LNHNV, CDR2 YYDKDF (reference sequence). Losses at the gene ends were 0 bases for V and 3 bases for J; bases not matched to a gene: 4. The length of the CDR3 is 15 residues. CDR3 in amino acids: CATSRDSTGGYEQYF. The CDR3 DNA follows: TGTGCCACCAGCAGAGATTCAACAGGGGGCTACGAGCAGTACTTC.

The chain recombines TRBV4-3 with TRBJ1-1, with unresolved D. From germline, CDR1 is LGHNA and CDR2 YSLEER. Deletions cut 2 bases from V and 3 bases from J, with 10 bases between. CDR3 length equals 14 residues. CDR3 sequence: CASSQKGGDTEAFF. In DNA form, the CDR3 reads TGCGCCAGCAGCCAAAAGGGCGGGGACACTGAAGCTTTCTTT.

This rearrangement joins TRBV3-1 (or the pseudogene TRBV3-2) to TRBJ2-5, with 9 bases aligning to TRBD1. CDR3 length: 16 amino acids. J was trimmed by 2 bases and V by 4 bases; bases with no gene match: 8. Germline V CDR1 and CDR2: LGHDT, YNNKEL (reference sequence). The CDR3 reads CASSRGSGTGQETQYF. The DNA of the CDR3 is TGTGCCAGCAGCCGAGGGTCCGGGACAGGGCAAGAGACCCAGTACTTC.

The CDR3 nucleotides read TGTGCCAGCAGATTGGGGGGGCTGAGCGGCTATGGCTACACCTTC. It translates to CASRLGGLSGYGYTF. The chain carries TRBV6-5 and TRBJ1-2, with TRBD1 as a possible D gene (6 bases). The length of the CDR3 is 15 residues. Germline V gene sequence: CDR1 MNHEY, CDR2 SVGAGI. Deletions cut 6 bases from V and 4 bases from J, with 18 bases between.

V gene TRBV7-9 combines with J gene TRBJ2-2; D is perhaps TRBD1 (5 bases). The CDR3 extends over 17 amino acids. CDR1 and CDR2 from the germline V gene are SEHNR and FQNEAQ (reference sequence). The germline V and J ends were trimmed by 1 base and 4 bases, with 16 bases remaining between them. The DNA of the CDR3 is TGTGCCAGCAGCTTAGATCCAGGGTCCAGGAGCACCGGGGAGCTGTTTTTT. It specifies CASSLDPGSRSTGELFF. Full variable domain (rest looked up from reference TRBV7-9 and TRBJ2-2): DTGVSQNPRHKITKRGQNVTFRCDPISEHNRLYWYRQTLGQGPEFLTYFQNEAQLEKSRLLSDRFSAERPKGSFSTLEIQRTEQGDSAMYLCASSLDPGSRSTGELFFGEGSRLTVL.

This clone has more than one count but fewer than ten. The CDR3 protein is CASSLGQSNYGYTF. The CDR3 DNA sequence: TGCGCCAGCAGCTTGGGACAGAGTAACTATGGCTACACCTTC. This sequence joins TRBV5-1 and TRBJ1-2; perhaps TRBD1 as D (5 bases). This CDR3 is 14 amino acids long. Germline values: CDR1 SGHRS, CDR2 YFSETQ. Trimming took 0 bases from V and 1 from J, leaving 7 bases between them.

V is TRBV15 and J is TRBJ1-4; D is unresolved. The CDR3 is 16 residues long. From germline, CDR1 is LNHNV and CDR2 YYDKDF (reference sequence). V was cut by 0 bases and J by 0 bases, with 8 bases left in between. Here the CDR3 DNA reads TGTGCCACCAGCAGAGATTTGTTAGCAACTAATGAAAAACTGTTTTTT. Translation: CATSRDLLATNEKLFF.

The genes are TRBV27 and TRBJ1-6; D is perhaps TRBD1 (6 bases). The CDR3 extends over 13 amino acids. With 2 bases removed from V and 12 bases from J, the gap between germline ends came to 11 bases. Germline V gene lookup returns CDR1 MNHEY and CDR2 SMNVEV (reference sequence). The CDR3 protein is CASSLEQGRPLHF. The CDR3 DNA is TGTGCCAGCAGTTTAGAACAGGGACGACCCCTCCACTTT.

V usage is TRBV2 and J usage is TRBJ2-7; TRBD1 agrees at 8 bases. The CDR3 loop spans 15 amino acids. V shed 1 base, J shed 6 bases, and the junction held 8 bases outside the gene matches. CDR1 SNHLY and CDR2 FYNNEI come from the germline V gene. The CDR3 nucleotides read TGTGCCAGCAGTGAAGGATCTTGGACAGGGTTCGAGCAGTACTTC. This gives the protein CASSEGSWTGFEQYF.

The J gene is TRBJ1-1, the V gene TRBV5-1; maybe TRBD1 (5 bases). V lost 0 bases to trimming and J lost 5 bases, with 17 bases between them. The CDR3 runs to 16 residues. Germline loops: CDR1 SGHRS, CDR2 YFSETQ. The CDR3 is CASSLGAAGKGTEAFF. CDR3 nucleotides: TGCGCCAGCAGCTTGGGGGCGGCAGGGAAGGGGACTGAAGCTTTCTTT.

This clone was observed once. V is TRBV9 and J is TRBJ1-4, with 9 bases matching TRBD1. CDR1 and CDR2 from the germline V gene are SGDLS and YYNGEE. CDR3 length: 15 amino acids. After removal of 4 bases from V and 7 bases from J, the junction contained 8 bases not matched to a gene. The CDR3 loop reads CASSTITGGGEKLFF. The DNA for the CDR3 is TGTGCCAGCAGCACCATAACAGGGGGCGGTGAAAAACTGTTTTTT.

Only one count was recorded for this clone. The V and J genes are TRBV5-1 and TRBJ2-5, with TRBD1 as a possible D gene (6 bases). V lost 4 bases to trimming and J lost 1 base, with 14 bases between them. The CDR3 sequence is 15 residues long. Germline assignment: CDR1 SGHRS and CDR2 YFSETQ. The CDR3 nucleotides read TGCGCCAGCAGCGGCACCGGGACAATCCAAGAGACCCAGTACTTC. It specifies CASSGTGTIQETQYF.

The J gene is TRBJ1-1, the V gene TRBV5-1; D may be TRBD1 (6 bases). Trimming cost V 4 bases and J 8 bases, with 9 bases left between them. Per germline, CDR1 SGHRS and CDR2 YFSETQ. The CDR3 covers 11 residues. The CDR3 loop is CASSHDREAFF. CDR3 nucleotides: TGCGCCAGCAGCCACGACAGGGAAGCTTTCTTT.

This chain joins TRBV5-1 and TRBJ2-5; TRBD1 agrees at 7 bases. Germline V CDR1 and CDR2: SGHRS, YFSETQ. The CDR3 totals 15 residues. The V and J ends lost 2 bases and 1 base, in that order; junction bases with no gene match: 5. The CDR3 loop is CASSFSPGGQETQYF. Written as DNA, the CDR3 is TGCGCCAGCAGCTTTAGCCCAGGGGGCCAAGAGACCCAGTACTTC.

This chain uses TRBV5-6 with TRBJ2-7; D is ambiguous. Looked up from germline, CDR1 is SGHDT and CDR2 is YYEEEE. V shed 0 bases and J shed 2 bases, with 18 bases lying between them. The CDR3 covers 17 residues. CDR3 region: CASSLDRRSPLPYEQYF. CDR3 nucleotide sequence: TGTGCCAGCAGCTTGGATCGCCGGAGCCCCCTCCCCTACGAGCAGTACTTC. The full variable domain, in which reference TRBV5-6 and TRBJ2-7 provide the parts outside the CDR3, is DAGVTQSPTHLIKTRGQQVTLRCSPKSGHDTVSWYQQALGQGPQFIFQYYEEEERQRGNFPDRFSGHQFPNYSSELNVNALLLGDSALYLCASSLDRRSPLPYEQYFGPGTRLTVT.

CDR3 nucleotide sequence: TGTGCCAGCAGTTCCCGACGCGCAGGGAGCAATCAGCCCCAGCATTTT. Its translation is CASSSRRAGSNQPQHF. This chain links TRBV27 with TRBJ1-5; a weak D match, TRBD1 (5 bases). The CDR3 contains 16 residues. Germline CDR1 MNHEY, CDR2 SMNVEV (reference sequence). With 4 bases removed from V and 1 base from J, the gap between germline ends came to 14 bases.

The chain joins TRBV2 to TRBJ1-4, with 10 bases aligning to TRBD1. CDR1 and CDR2 from the germline V gene are SNHLY and FYNNEI. V trimming: 7 bases; J trimming: 8 bases; junction bases outside the gene matches: 7. The CDR3 loop spans 14 amino acids. This CDR3 is CASTRQGADEKLFF. CDR3 DNA sequence: TGTGCCAGCACCAGACAGGGGGCGGACGAAAAACTGTTTTTT.

V usage is TRBV5-1 and J usage is TRBJ2-1, with 8 bases matching TRBD2. CDR3 length: 15 amino acids. Germline-derived CDR1 and CDR2 are SGHRS and YFSETQ. After removal of 5 bases from V and 4 bases from J, the junction contained 8 bases not matched to a gene. Here the CDR3 DNA reads TGCGCCAGCAGGCCAACTAGCGGCTCTTACAATGAGCAGTTCTTC. It encodes CASRPTSGSYNEQFF. Full variable domain (missing parts from reference TRBV5-1 and TRBJ2-1): KAGVTQTPRYLIKTRGQQVTLSCSPISGHRSVSWYQQTPGQGLQFLFEYFSETQRNKGNFPGRFSGRQFSNSRSEMNVSTLELGDSALYLCASRPTSGSYNEQFFGPGTRLTVL.

The CDR3 sequence is CASSLARGQTYEQYF. Here the CDR3 DNA reads TGTGCCAGCAGCTTAGCCCGTGGCCAGACCTACGAGCAGTACTTC. This chain connects TRBV7-9 to TRBJ2-7; D unclear. Germline CDR1 and CDR2: SEHNR and FQNEAQ (reference sequence). The CDR3 length is 15 residues. V lost 0 bases and J 2 bases, leaving 11 bases between the germline ends.

Only one count was recorded for this clone. The rearrangement links TRBV29-1 to TRBJ2-7, with D possibly matching TRBD1 (6 bases). V lost 4 bases and J lost 0, with 10 bases in between. Germline CDR1 and CDR2: SQVTM and ANQGSEA. The CDR3 spans 13 residues. In DNA, the CDR3 is TGCAGCGTTGCCGGGACACCCTCCTACGAGCAGTACTTC. Protein: CSVAGTPSYEQYF.

The rearrangement uses TRBV18 and TRBJ1-2, with TRBD1 as a possible D gene (6 bases). Trimming removed 5 bases at V and 5 bases at J, with 12 bases between. CDR1 and CDR2 (germline): KGHSH, LQKENI. The CDR3 has 13 residues. CDR3 protein: CASSTDSLYGYTF. In nucleotides, the CDR3 is TGTGCCAGCTCAACGGACAGTTTATATGGCTACACCTTC.

The rearrangement uses TRBV7-2 and TRBJ1-5; 7 bases map to TRBD1. Germline V gives CDR1 SGHTA, CDR2 FQGNSA. This CDR3 region has 17 residues. The trim removed 1 base at V and 0 bases at J, leaving 6 bases unmatched. The CDR3: CASSLGTGPYSNQPQHF. CDR3 nucleotide sequence: TGTGCCAGCAGCTTAGGGACAGGACCATATAGCAATCAGCCCCAGCATTTT.

This chain joins TRBV18 and TRBJ2-1; 8 bases are shared with TRBD1. Losses at the gene ends were 5 bases for V and 2 bases for J; bases not matched to a gene: 5. The germline V gene encodes CDR1 KGHSH and CDR2 LQKENI. The CDR3 length is 15 residues. CDR3 DNA: TGTGCCAGCTCAACCGGACAGGGTCCCTACAATGAGCAGTTCTTC. This sequence encodes CASSTGQGPYNEQFF.

The sample holds one count of this clone. This chain's CDR3 is CASSSRQGFYEQYF. Written as DNA, the CDR3 is TGTGCCAGCAGCTCCAGACAGGGATTCTACGAGCAGTACTTC. V is TRBV7-2 and J is TRBJ2-7; 7 positions match TRBD1. From germline, CDR1 is SGHTA and CDR2 FQGNSA. The CDR3 has 14 amino acids. J gave up 3 bases and V 4 bases, and 6 bases lay outside the gene matches. Full variable domain (remainder filled in from reference TRBV7-2 and TRBJ2-7): GAGVSQSPSNKVTEKGKDVELRCDPISGHTALYWYRQSLGQGLEFLIYFQGNSAPDKSGLPSDRFSAERTGGSVSTLTIQRTQQEDSAVYLCASSSRQGFYEQYFGPGTRLTVT.

The J gene is TRBJ2-7, the V gene TRBV4-1; the D gene is possibly TRBD1 (5 bases). The CDR3 has 19 amino acids. Trimming took off 0 bases at V and 3 bases at J, with 24 bases between the two ends. Germline V gene sequence: CDR1 MGHRA, CDR2 YSYEKL. The CDR3, as DNA: TGCGCCAGCAGCCAAGAGGCCCCATTGGGCAGGGTGGGAAACTACGAGCAGTACTTC. Translating it yields CASSQEAPLGRVGNYEQYF.

The V and J genes are TRBV2 and TRBJ1-1, with a possible D match to TRBD1 (5 bases). The CDR3 consists of 13 residues. V lost 7 bases and J lost 7, with 16 bases in between. The germline gives CDR1 SNHLY, CDR2 FYNNEI. The CDR3 protein is CASTWGGGYEAFF. The CDR3 DNA reads as TGTGCCAGCACCTGGGGCGGGGGGTATGAAGCTTTCTTT.

This clone was seen a single time. The chain combines TRBV5-5 with TRBJ1-5, with TRBD1 as a possible D gene (5 bases). The CDR3 length is 14 residues. Per the germline V gene, CDR1 is SGHKS and CDR2 is YYEKEE (reference sequence). V shed 1 base and J shed 6 bases, with 11 bases lying between them. The CDR3 spells CASSLFWQGQPQHF. CDR3 nucleotide sequence: TGTGCCAGCAGCTTGTTTTGGCAGGGTCAGCCCCAGCATTTT.

A note on this clone: One end of the junction is discordant with germline, which a read error may explain. The chain is built from TRBV3-1 (or the pseudogene TRBV3-2) and TRBJ1-1; D is undetermined. This CDR3 is built from 11 residues. Germline lookup yields CDR1 LGHDT and CDR2 YNNKEL (reference sequence). CDR3 in amino acids: CASTQAGEAFF. The CDR3 nucleotides read TGTGCCAGCACCCAAGCCGGGGAAGCTTTCTTT.